A single T cell receptor beta chain is shown here with its context. The sample belongs to a study of blood T cell repertoires in COVID-19. Across the whole study: PBMCs, B-cell-depleted T cells, or T cells provided the cDNA or gDNA that made up the material.

Participants were aged about 18 to 100 years from about 25 US areas. Source study methods: Amplifying reference gene primers gave estimates of nucleated cell counts. Profiled with immunoSEQ multiplex PCR; TCRdb holds only in-frame clones, not every one. The V and J calls and the clone size are those of that table, but D and trimming were determined from the DNA. Altogether fewer than 500,000 clones are present, roughly 85% being singletons, with the ten largest covering over 1.5%. Sequencing was performed on PBMCs or T cells enriched from blood (not recorded which). This sequence was found in a woman younger than 30 with acute COVID-19.

The CDR3 DNA reads as TGTGCCAGCAGTTTAACAGGGGCGTTTTCGTCTCAGCCCCAGCATTTT. Translated: CASSLTGAFSSQPQHF. The chain recombines TRBV27 with TRBJ1-5, with 7 bases fitting TRBD1. The germline gives CDR1 MNHEY, CDR2 SMNVEV (reference sequence). The V and J ends lost 2 bases and 6 bases, in that order; junction bases with no gene match: 10. The CDR3 contains 16 residues.